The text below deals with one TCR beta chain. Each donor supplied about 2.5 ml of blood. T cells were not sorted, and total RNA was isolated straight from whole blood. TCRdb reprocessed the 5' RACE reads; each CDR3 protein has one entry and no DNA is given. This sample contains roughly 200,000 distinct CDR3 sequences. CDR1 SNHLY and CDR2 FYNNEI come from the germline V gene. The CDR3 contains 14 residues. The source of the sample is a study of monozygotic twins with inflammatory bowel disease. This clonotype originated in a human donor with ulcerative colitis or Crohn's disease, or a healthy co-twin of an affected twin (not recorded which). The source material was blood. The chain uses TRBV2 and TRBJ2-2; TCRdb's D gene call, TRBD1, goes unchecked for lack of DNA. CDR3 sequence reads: CASTGTANTGELFF.